Following are 18 T cell receptor beta chains from one sample sequenced in a study of cytomegalovirus exposure and HLA in healthy donors. Produced via immunoSEQ multiplex PCR; TCRdb's table is partial and in-frame only. The repertoire includes 150,000 to 180,000 clones, 75% to 90% of them detected once, and approximately 20% sits in the top ten. The sample comprised PBMCs. The receptors come from a young man in good health and CMV-seropositive.

This clone was observed a handful of times. This chain connects TRBV19 to TRBJ2-3; 8 positions agree with TRBD2. CDR1 and CDR2 from the germline V gene are LNHDA and SQIVND (reference sequence). Unmatched junction bases numbered 6, after V lost 5 bases and J lost 2 bases. The CDR3 is 15 amino acids. Here the CDR3 DNA reads TGTGCCAGTAGTCTGGCGCGGGGGGCCACAGATACGCAGTATTTT. Translated: CASSLARGATDTQYF.

This chain links TRBV6-1 with TRBJ2-3, with 8 bases that match TRBD2. The CDR3 is 15 amino acids. V shed 7 bases and J 5 bases; nucleotides not matched to a gene: 11. The V gene's germline CDR1 is MNHNS and CDR2 SASEGT. This CDR3 is CASTSRAGGIDTQYF. In nucleotides, the CDR3 is TGTGCCAGCACCTCTAGGGCGGGGGGAATAGATACGCAGTATTTT.

The CDR3 loop is CASSPRGPRNNSPLHF. CDR3 coding DNA: TGTGCCAGCAGTCCCAGGGGCCCAAGGAATAATTCACCCCTCCACTTT. This rearrangement joins TRBV5-6 to TRBJ1-6; possibly TRBD1 for D (6 bases). The V gene lost 5 bases and the J gene lost 5 bases, with 17 bases spanning the gap. This CDR3 has 16 residues. Per germline, CDR1 SGHDT and CDR2 YYEEEE.

This chain links TRBV7-2 with TRBJ2-7; 8 bases fit TRBD2. This CDR3 has 14 amino acids. V shed 4 bases and J 7 bases; nucleotides not matched to a gene: 9. The germline V gene encodes CDR1 SGHTA and CDR2 FQGNSA. This CDR3 reads CASSSGPEREEQYF. The CDR3 DNA reads as TGTGCCAGCAGCTCCGGCCCAGAGCGGGAGGAGCAGTACTTC.

The V gene is TRBV4-1, the J gene TRBJ1-4; 7 nucleotides agree with TRBD1. There are 15 residues in the CDR3. In germline, CDR1 is MGHRA, CDR2 YSYEKL. V was clipped by 2 bases and J by 7 bases; unmatched bases: 7. CDR3 region: CASSQFDRAGEKLFF. In nucleotides, the CDR3 is TGCGCCAGCAGCCAATTCGACAGGGCGGGTGAAAAACTGTTTTTT.

The chain has TRBV13 and TRBJ2-1; 7 bases are shared with TRBD2. Germline V gene sequence: CDR1 PRHDT, CDR2 FYEKMQ (reference sequence). CDR3 size: 14 residues. With V trimmed by 5 bases and J by 8 bases, 9 bases remained unmatched. In nucleotides, the CDR3 is TGTGCCAGCAGCCTCCCCTCGGGAGGTGATGAGCAGTTCTTC. This translates into CASSLPSGGDEQFF.

The rearrangement links TRBV5-1 to TRBJ1-1; D is ambiguous. This CDR3 region has 14 residues. CDR1 and CDR2 from the germline V gene are SGHRS and YFSETQ. V lost 0 bases and J 3 bases, leaving 9 bases between the germline ends. This CDR3 is CASSLGRSDTEAFF. The DNA of the CDR3 is TGCGCCAGCAGCTTGGGCAGGTCGGACACTGAAGCTTTCTTT.

The V and J genes are TRBV5-1 and TRBJ2-7, with D possibly TRBD2 on 6 matching bases. Germline V gives CDR1 SGHRS, CDR2 YFSETQ. Trimming stripped 4 bases from V and 2 bases from J, with 13 bases between. The CDR3 sequence is 14 residues long. The CDR3 DNA is TGCGCCAGCAGCCCGGGGGTCCTAACCTACGAGCAGTACTTC. The encoded protein is CASSPGVLTYEQYF.

The rearrangement uses TRBV7-2 and TRBJ2-4, with 8 bases matching TRBD1. The germline V gene has CDR1 SGHTA and CDR2 FQGNSA. Trimming took 5 bases from V and 3 from J; bases not matched to a gene: 18. This CDR3 spans 19 amino acids. This CDR3 is CASSRGGGQGFIGKNIQYF. CDR3 in DNA: TGTGCCAGCAGCCGTGGGGGAGGACAGGGATTTATAGGCAAAAACATTCAGTACTTC.

This chain joins TRBV6-1 and TRBJ1-5; 9 nucleotides match TRBD1. The V gene's germline CDR1 is MNHNS and CDR2 SASEGT. V trimming: 3 bases; J trimming: 2 bases; junction bases outside the gene matches: 2. This CDR3 region has 15 residues. Here the CDR3 DNA reads TGTGCCAGCAGTGAGGACAGGGGAGGCAATCAGCCCCAGCATTTT. Its protein is CASSEDRGGNQPQHF.

The chain links TRBV27 to TRBJ1-3; D call uncertain. This CDR3 has 14 residues. V lost 2 bases and J lost 4, with 9 bases in between. CDR1 and CDR2 (germline): MNHEY, SMNVEV (reference sequence). The CDR3 loop is CASSLGGMGNTIYF. The CDR3 region has the DNA TGTGCCAGCAGTTTAGGAGGAATGGGAAACACCATATATTTT.

The chain is built from TRBV15 and TRBJ1-5; D unresolved. Germline V gene lookup returns CDR1 LNHNV and CDR2 YYDKDF (reference sequence). V shed 1 base and J shed 5 bases, with 3 bases lying between them. The CDR3 runs 12 residues. The CDR3 loop is CATSRGDQPQHF. In nucleotides, the CDR3 is TGTGCCACCAGCAGAGGAGATCAGCCCCAGCATTTT.

The chain employs TRBV6-5 and TRBJ2-1; maybe TRBD2 (6 bases). The CDR3 length is 15 residues. CDR1 and CDR2 from the germline V gene are MNHEY and SVGAGI. V dropped 6 bases and J dropped 5 bases, with 17 bases sitting between them. CDR3 amino acids: CASSRTRDLNNEQFF. Written as DNA, the CDR3 is TGTGCCAGCAGCCGAACCCGGGACTTAAACAATGAGCAGTTCTTC.

The chain links TRBV27 to TRBJ1-2; TRBD1 might be the D (6 bases). Trimming took off 5 bases at V and 1 base at J, with 11 bases between the two ends. Germline loops: CDR1 MNHEY, CDR2 SMNVEV (reference sequence). The CDR3 has 14 residues. The CDR3 nucleotides read TGTGCCAGCAGTAAAGGGGGTTATAACTATGGCTACACCTTC. It codes for CASSKGGYNYGYTF.

This clone was counted once. This sequence joins TRBV7-6 and TRBJ2-7, with 8 bases that match TRBD2. Germline loops: CDR1 SGHVS, CDR2 FNYEAQ. The CDR3 is 16 amino acids. The V and J ends lost 0 bases and 5 bases, in that order; junction bases with no gene match: 9. In DNA, the CDR3 is TGTGCCAGCAGCTTAGCGCTAAGGCGGGAGGTCCACGAGCAGTACTTC. The encoded protein is CASSLALRREVHEQYF.

This clone was seen only a few times. J is TRBJ1-6 and V is TRBV19; 7 bases agree with TRBD1. Germline V gene sequence: CDR1 LNHDA, CDR2 SQIVND (reference sequence). The CDR3 has 16 amino acids. Trimming removed 4 bases from V and 10 bases from J; junction bases left unmatched: 13. CDR3 loop: CASSRTRTGQGSPLHF. CDR3 DNA sequence: TGTGCCAGTAGTAGAACTCGGACAGGCCAGGGGTCACCCCTCCACTTT.

This rearrangement joins TRBV18 to TRBJ2-2, with 12 bases matching TRBD2. The CDR3 is 17 amino acids. CDR1 is KGHSH, CDR2 LQKENI, per germline. Trimming removed 3 bases from V and 7 bases from J; junction bases left unmatched: 9. CDR3 bases: TGTGCCAGCTCACCCAACACAGGACTAGCGGGGATCGGGGAGCTGTTTTTT. It codes for CASSPNTGLAGIGELFF.

The rearrangement links TRBV27 to TRBJ1-1; no reliable D call. V was pared by 2 bases and J by 0 bases, with 10 bases between. The germline V gene has CDR1 MNHEY and CDR2 SMNVEV (reference sequence). The CDR3 sequence is 15 residues long. CDR3 residues: CASSLVPILNTEAFF. CDR3 sequence (DNA): TGTGCCAGCAGTTTAGTTCCAATTTTGAACACTGAAGCTTTCTTT.